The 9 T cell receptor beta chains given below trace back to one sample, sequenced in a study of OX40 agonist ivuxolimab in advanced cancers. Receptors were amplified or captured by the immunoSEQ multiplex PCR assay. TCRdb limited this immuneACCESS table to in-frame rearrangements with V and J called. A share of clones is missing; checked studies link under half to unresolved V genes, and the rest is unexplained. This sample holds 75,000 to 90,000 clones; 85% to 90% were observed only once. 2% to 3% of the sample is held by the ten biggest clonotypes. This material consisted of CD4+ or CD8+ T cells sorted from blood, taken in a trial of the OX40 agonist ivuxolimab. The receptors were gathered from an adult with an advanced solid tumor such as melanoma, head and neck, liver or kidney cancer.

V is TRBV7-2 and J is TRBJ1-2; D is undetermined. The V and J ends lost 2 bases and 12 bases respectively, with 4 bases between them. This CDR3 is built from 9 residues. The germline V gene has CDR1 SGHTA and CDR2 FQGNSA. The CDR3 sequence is CASSLRHTF. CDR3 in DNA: TGTGCCAGCAGCTTAAGGCACACCTTC.

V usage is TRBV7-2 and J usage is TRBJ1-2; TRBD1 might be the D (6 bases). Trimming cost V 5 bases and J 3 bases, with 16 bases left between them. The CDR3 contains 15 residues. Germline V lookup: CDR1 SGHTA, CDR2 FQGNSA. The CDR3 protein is CASSLIAAGDYGYTF. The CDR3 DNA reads TGTGCCAGCAGCCTGATAGCCGCAGGGGACTATGGCTACACCTTC.

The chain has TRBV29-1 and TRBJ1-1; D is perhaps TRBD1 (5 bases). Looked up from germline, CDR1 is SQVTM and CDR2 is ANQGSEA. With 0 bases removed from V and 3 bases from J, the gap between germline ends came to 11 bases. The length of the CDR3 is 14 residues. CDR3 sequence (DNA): TGCAGCGTTGAAGACCTCCCGGGGCACACTGAAGCTTTCTTT. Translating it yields CSVEDLPGHTEAFF.

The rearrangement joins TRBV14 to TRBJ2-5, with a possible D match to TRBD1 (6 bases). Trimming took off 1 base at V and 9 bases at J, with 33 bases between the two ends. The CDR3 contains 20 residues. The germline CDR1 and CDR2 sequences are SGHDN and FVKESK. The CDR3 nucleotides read TGTGCCAGCAGCCAAGCTATTTGGAGCAAAGGTGACAGGTCGGGGAGAGCCCAGTACTTC. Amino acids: CASSQAIWSKGDRSGRAQYF.

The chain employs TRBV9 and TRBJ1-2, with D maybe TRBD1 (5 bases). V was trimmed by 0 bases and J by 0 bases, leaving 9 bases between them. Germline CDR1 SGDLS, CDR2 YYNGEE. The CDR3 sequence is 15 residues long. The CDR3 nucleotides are TGTGCCAGCAGCGTAGGGACAACAACTAACTATGGCTACACCTTC. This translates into CASSVGTTTNYGYTF. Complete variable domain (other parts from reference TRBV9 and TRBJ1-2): DSGVTQTPKHLITATGQRVTLRCSPRSGDLSVYWYQQSLDQGLQFLIQYYNGEERAKGNILERFSAQQFPDLHSELNLSSLELGDSALYFCASSVGTTTNYGYTFGSGTRLTVV.

The CDR3 spells CASSAPGRGGANTQYF. The CDR3 DNA follows: TGTGCCAGCAGTGCCCCCGGTCGCGGGGGGGCTAATACGCAGTATTTT. The J gene is TRBJ2-3, the V gene TRBV2; TRBD2 matches 9 bases. The CDR3 is 16 residues long. The germline CDR1 and CDR2 sequences are SNHLY and FYNNEI. Trimming at V came to 4 bases and at J to 7 bases, leaving 12 bases not matched to a gene.

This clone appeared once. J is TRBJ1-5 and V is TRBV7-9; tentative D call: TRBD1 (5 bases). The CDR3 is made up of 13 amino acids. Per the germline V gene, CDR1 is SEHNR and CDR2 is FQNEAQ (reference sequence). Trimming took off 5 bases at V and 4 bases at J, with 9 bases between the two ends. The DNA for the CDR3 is TGTGCCAGCAGCCAGGGCCGTAATCAGCCCCAGCATTTT. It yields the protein CASSQGRNQPQHF.

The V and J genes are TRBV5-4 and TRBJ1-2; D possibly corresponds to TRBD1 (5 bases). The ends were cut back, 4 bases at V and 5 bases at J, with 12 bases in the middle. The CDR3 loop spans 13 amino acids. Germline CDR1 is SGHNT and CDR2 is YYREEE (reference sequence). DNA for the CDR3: TGTGCCAGCAGCCGACGGGGGATGTATGGCTACACCTTC. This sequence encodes CASSRRGMYGYTF.

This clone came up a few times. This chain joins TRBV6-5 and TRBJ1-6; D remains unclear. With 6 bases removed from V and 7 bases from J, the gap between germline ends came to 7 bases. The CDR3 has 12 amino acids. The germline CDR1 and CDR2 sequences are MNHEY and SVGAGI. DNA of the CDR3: TGTGCCAGCAGGCGCTGGAATTCACCCCTCCACTTT. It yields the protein CASRRWNSPLHF.